This T cell receptor (beta chain) comes out of a study of blood T cell repertoires in COVID-19. The CDR3 has 13 amino acids. Germline loops: CDR1 LNHDA, CDR2 SQIVND (reference sequence). Trimming cost V 7 bases and J 6 bases; bases outside gene matches: 6. In the original processing: Scientists estimated how many nucleated cells there were by amplifying reference gene primers. Generated by immunoSEQ multiplex PCR, the TCRdb table keeps only in-frame clones and is missing some. Clone size and the V and J calls come from that table; the DNA yielded D and trimming. The sample carries approximately 50,000 clones, around 86% recorded once.

Sequencing was carried out using peripheral blood. This chain links TRBV19 with TRBJ1-5; 7 bases match TRBD1. This sequence was found in a man in his fifties or sixties with active COVID-19. In nucleotides, the CDR3 is TGTGCCAGTAAGGACAGGTGGGGTCAGCCCCAGCATTTT. Translation: CASKDRWGQPQHF.